A selection of T cell receptor beta chains follows, all from one sample in a study of blood T cell repertoires in COVID-19. Assay used: immunoSEQ multiplex PCR; TCRdb lists only in-frame clones, some missing. The table shows approximately 200,000 clones, with less than 90% occurring only once. The sample taken for sequencing was PBMCs or T cells enriched from blood (not recorded which). The receptor source for this set is a woman in her twenties or thirties who had been exposed to COVID-19. Both conserved end residues are part of each CDR3. Each record gives: clone size, J gene, D gene, V gene, CDR3 DNA, CDR3 protein. The D gene is left open where the match is weak. Expanded clones are given a class, and other clones once, few, many or no size at all.

>.|TRBJ2-5|.|TRBV7-6
TGTGCCAGCAGCTTAGACACCCAAGAGACCCAGTACTTC
CASSLDTQETQYF
>.|TRBJ1-5|TRBD1|TRBV5-1
TGCGCCAGCAGTCCCATGCCAGGGGGGAATCAGCCCCAGCATTTT
CASSPMPGGNQPQHF
>.|TRBJ1-4|TRBD1|TRBV9
TGTGCCAGCAGCGGGGGACAGGTTGCAACTAATGAAAAACTGTTTTTT
CASSGGQVATNEKLFF
>.|TRBJ2-3|TRBD1|TRBV27
TGTGCCAGCAGTCAACGCCGGACAGGGGGAACAGATACGCAGTATTTT
CASSQRRTGGTDTQYF
>.|TRBJ2-7|TRBD2|TRBV5-4
TGTGCCAGCAGCCTGACTAGCCTCTCCTACGAGCAGTACTTC
CASSLTSLSYEQYF
>.|TRBJ1-3|.|TRBV9
TGTGCCAGCAGCGTAGACAGGAACTCTGGAAACACCATATATTTT
CASSVDRNSGNTIYF
>.|TRBJ1-4|.|TRBV6-1
TGTGCCAGCAGTGAAGCGAGTGCAGGCCATGAAAAACTGTTTTTT
CASSEASAGHEKLFF
>.|TRBJ1-3|TRBD1|TRBV9
TGTGCCAGCAGCGTAGGGGACAGCGGCTTGAGTGGAAACACCATATATTTT
CASSVGDSGLSGNTIYF
>once|TRBJ2-3|TRBD2|TRBV5-1
TGCGCCAGCACCTTAGCGGGGTCTAGCACAGATACGCAGTATTTT
CASTLAGSSTDTQYF
>.|TRBJ1-1|.|TRBV29-1
TGCAGCGTGCACACCGGGACATTGAACACTGAAGCTTTCTTT
CSVHTGTLNTEAFF
>.|TRBJ2-3|TRBD2|TRBV6-2/TRBV6-3
TGTGCCAGCAGTTACTCAAGCGGGGGTGGTTGGGGCACAGATACGCAGTATTTT
CASSYSSGGGWGTDTQYF
>.|TRBJ1-6|TRBD1|TRBV6-1
TGTGCCACCGCAACAGGGGGGTATAATTCACCCCTCCACTTT
CATATGGYNSPLHF
>.|TRBJ1-1|.|TRBV11-2
TGTGCCAGCAGCTTGAACCTAAACCCTGAAGCTTTCTTT
CASSLNLNPEAFF
>.|TRBJ1-5|.|TRBV19
TGTGCCAGTAGTATGCAGGCGAGCAATCAGCCCCAGCATTTT
CASSMQASNQPQHF
>.|TRBJ1-2|.|TRBV6-5
TGTGCCAGCAGTTACGGGCAGAGCTATGGCTACACCTTC
CASSYGQSYGYTF
>.|TRBJ2-7|.|TRBV7-9
TGTGCCAGCAGCTTAACAGCAACCTACGAGCAGTACTTC
CASSLTATYEQYF
>.|TRBJ2-7|.|TRBV5-1
TGCGCCAGCAGCTTGGGTCAGGGTGGCGAGCAGTACTTC
CASSLGQGGEQYF
>.|TRBJ2-3|.|TRBV9
TGTGCCAGCAGCGTAGGGTCGGGGAACACAGATACGCAGTATTTT
CASSVGSGNTDTQYF
>.|TRBJ2-7|TRBD1|TRBV27
TGTGCCAGCAGTTCGGACAGGGGGCACGAGCAGTACTTC
CASSSDRGHEQYF
>few|TRBJ2-7|TRBD1|TRBV19
TGTGCCAGTAGTAAAGACCGGGACAGCTACGAGCAGTACTTC
CASSKDRDSYEQYF
>.|TRBJ1-2|TRBD1|TRBV10-3
TGTGCCATCAGTGAATCCCCAGGACAGGGGGCGGATGGCTACACCTTC
CAISESPGQGADGYTF
>.|TRBJ2-3|TRBD2|TRBV3-1/TRBV3-2
TGTGCCAGCAGCCTAAGACGGACTAGCGGTCAAACAGATACGCAGTATTTT
CASSLRRTSGQTDTQYF
>.|TRBJ1-2|.|TRBV3-1/TRBV3-2
TGTGCCAGCAGCCAACGCGGGGGTGGCTACACCTTC
CASSQRGGGYTF
>.|TRBJ1-1|.|TRBV20-1
TGCAGTGCTAGTTCGGGACACCTGAACACTGAAGCTTTCTTT
CSASSGHLNTEAFF
>.|TRBJ1-3|.|TRBV7-2
TGTGCCAGCAGCCCCAAGGGCGGGGTGGCTGGAAACACCATATATTTT
CASSPKGGVAGNTIYF
>.|TRBJ2-7|.|TRBV7-5
TGTGCCAGAAGCTACGCCAGGGGGCAGAAGTCCTACGAGCAGTACTTC
CARSYARGQKSYEQYF
>.|TRBJ1-5|TRBD1|TRBV10-3
TGTGCCATCAGCCCCGGGACAGGGCTTAGCAATCAGCCCCAGCATTTT
CAISPGTGLSNQPQHF
>.|TRBJ2-1|.|TRBV5-4
TGTGCCAGCAGCTTGGGCCCCCCCCGGCGGGGACTTAACAATGAGCAGTTCTTC
CASSLGPPRRGLNNEQFF
>.|TRBJ2-1|.|TRBV19
TGTGCCAGTAGTATAATGACAGAGTACTACAATGAGCAGTTCTTC
CASSIMTEYYNEQFF
>.|TRBJ1-4|.|TRBV5-1
TGCGCCAGCAGCTTGGGAGGATTTGGGACAAAAAAACTGTTTTTT
CASSLGGFGTKKLFF
>.|TRBJ2-1|.|TRBV2
TGTGCCAGCAGCAACAGCGGATACTCCTACAATGAGCAGTTCTTC
CASSNSGYSYNEQFF
>.|TRBJ2-7|TRBD2|TRBV4-2
TGTGCCAGCAGCCGCGGGGGGGGGCTTCACGAGCAGTACTTC
CASSRGGGLHEQYF
>.|TRBJ2-3|.|TRBV9
TGTGCCAGCACACCACAGGGTTCATCAGATACGCAGTATTTT
CASTPQGSSDTQYF
>.|TRBJ1-2|.|TRBV29-1
TGCAGCGTCGATAAACAGGGAGGGGACTATGGCTACACCTTC
CSVDKQGGDYGYTF
>.|TRBJ1-3|TRBD1|TRBV2
TGTGCCAGCACCAGGGACAGGGCCGCAGGTACCATATATTTT
CASTRDRAAGTIYF
>.|TRBJ1-5|.|TRBV19
TGTGCCAGTAGTTCCCGGATCGGAGAGGGTCAGCCCCAGCATTTT
CASSSRIGEGQPQHF
>.|TRBJ2-7|TRBD1|TRBV27
TGTGCCAGCAGTTTACGGCAGACAGGGGGCACAGGCGAGCAGTACTTC
CASSLRQTGGTGEQYF
>once|TRBJ1-5|TRBD1|TRBV7-8
TGTGCCAGCAGCTTAACGGGACAGGGAGGAAGCAATCAGCCCCAGCATTTT
CASSLTGQGGSNQPQHF